One and the same sample provided the 13 T cell receptor beta chains below, sequenced in a study of radiotherapy plus CTLA-4 blockade in lung cancer. Sequencing was performed with immunoSEQ multiplex PCR; in TCRdb, only in-frame clones are kept and a portion is missing. The table includes tens of thousands of clones, 77% detected once. The specimen comprised peripheral blood, sampled from a patient treated with radiotherapy plus ipilimumab. These receptors originate from a human donor with non-small cell lung cancer whose response to radiotherapy plus ipilimumab could not be evaluated.

The V call is TRBV6-5, the J call TRBJ2-7, with D possibly matching TRBD2 (6 bases). This CDR3 contains 15 residues. Trimming stripped 0 bases from V and 2 bases from J, with 11 bases between. CDR1 is MNHEY, CDR2 SVGAGI, per germline. CDR3 in amino acids: CASSYSRGRTYEQYF. The CDR3 bases are TGTGCCAGCAGTTACTCACGGGGGAGGACCTACGAGCAGTACTTC.

The gene calls are TRBV6-4 and TRBJ2-3, with 9 bases fitting TRBD2. CDR1 MRHNA and CDR2 SNTAGT come from the germline V gene. With V trimmed by 5 bases and J by 10 bases, 10 bases remained unmatched. The CDR3 totals 14 residues. CDR3 amino acids: CASSLSGGQGAQYF. In DNA form, the CDR3 reads TGTGCCAGCAGTCTAAGCGGGGGGCAAGGGGCGCAGTATTTT.

The rearrangement uses TRBV6-5 and TRBJ1-3; 8 nucleotides align to TRBD1. Germline loops: CDR1 MNHEY, CDR2 SVGAGI. The length of the CDR3 is 15 residues. Trimming took 6 bases from V and 0 from J; bases not matched to a gene: 4. CDR3 in amino acids: CASRGQAYSGNTIYF. CDR3 DNA: TGTGCCAGCAGGGGACAGGCCTACTCTGGAAACACCATATATTTT.

This clone was seen a single time. The CDR3 spells CASFPVQGEGEQYF. In DNA form, the CDR3 reads TGTGCCAGCTTCCCGGTACAGGGGGAAGGCGAGCAGTACTTC. The rearrangement uses TRBV18 and TRBJ2-7; 8 bases line up with TRBD1. CDR1 is KGHSH and CDR2 is LQKENI in the germline V gene. The CDR3 is 14 amino acids. V lost 7 bases, J lost 6 bases, and 11 bases stayed unmatched.

The V call is TRBV29-1, the J call TRBJ1-4; a possible D gene is TRBD1 (6 bases). Trimming pared 1 base from V and 8 bases from J, leaving 14 bases between. Per germline, CDR1 SQVTM and CDR2 ANQGSEA. The CDR3 covers 14 residues. CDR3 sequence: CSVEGRGAREKLFF. CDR3 DNA sequence: TGCAGCGTTGAAGGCCGGGGGGCGAGGGAAAAACTGTTTTTT.

This clone has only a few counts. The chain is built from TRBV5-6 and TRBJ2-7; 8 bases are a match to TRBD2. Germline CDR1 is SGHDT and CDR2 is YYEEEE. This CDR3 has 15 amino acids. With V trimmed by 0 bases and J by 2 bases, 4 bases remained unmatched. The CDR3 reads CASSLGGSGAYEQYF. In DNA, the CDR3 is TGTGCCAGCAGCTTGGGGGGTAGCGGGGCCTACGAGCAGTACTTC.

The rearrangement joins TRBV27 to TRBJ2-1, with 7 bases fitting TRBD2. CDR1 is MNHEY, CDR2 SMNVEV, per germline (reference sequence). With 7 bases clipped from V and 0 bases from J, the junction kept 6 bases outside the gene matches. CDR3 length: 15 residues. CDR3 nucleotide sequence: TGTGCCAGCACGGGGGGAGTCAGCTCCTACAATGAGCAGTTCTTC. Translating gives CASTGGVSSYNEQFF.

The V and J genes are TRBV7-9 and TRBJ2-1; a weak D match, TRBD1 (6 bases). Germline lookup yields CDR1 SEHNR and CDR2 FQNEAQ (reference sequence). V was shortened by 5 bases and J by 2 bases, with 10 bases between the two germline ends. This CDR3 is built from 14 residues. CDR3 nucleotides: TGTGCCAGCAGCCCCCCAGGGGCCTACAATGAGCAGTTCTTC. Translation: CASSPPGAYNEQFF.

The V gene is TRBV5-1, the J gene TRBJ2-5; D perhaps matches TRBD2 (6 bases). Trimming cost V 6 bases and J 3 bases, with 12 bases left between them. The CDR3 has 13 amino acids. CDR1 SGHRS and CDR2 YFSETQ come from the germline V gene. The CDR3 DNA is TGCGCCAGCACCCGGACGGGAGAAGAGACCCAGTACTTC. Translating gives CASTRTGEETQYF.

The rearrangement links TRBV28 to TRBJ1-5; D not certain. Germline CDR1 and CDR2: MDHEN and SYDVKM. This CDR3 is built from 12 residues. V lost 6 bases, J lost 0 bases, and 3 bases lay in between. The CDR3 region is CASRYSNQPQHF. CDR3 bases: TGTGCCAGCAGGTATAGCAATCAGCCCCAGCATTTT. The whole variable domain, filled in from reference TRBV28 and TRBJ1-5, reads DVKVTQSSRYLVKRTGEKVFLECVQDMDHENMFWYRQDPGLGLRLIYFSYDVKMKEKGDIPEGYSVSREKKERFSLILESASTNQTSMYLCASRYSNQPQHFGDGTRLSIL.

The CDR3 region is CASSFASGGAHEQFF. DNA for the CDR3: TGTGCCAGCAGCTTTGCTAGCGGGGGGGCACATGAGCAGTTCTTC. V and J are TRBV7-2 and TRBJ2-1; 12 bases are a match to TRBD2. This CDR3 has 15 amino acids. CDR1 and CDR2 (germline): SGHTA, FQGNSA. J gave up 8 bases and V 3 bases, and 5 bases lay outside the gene matches.

This clone was recorded only once. This rearrangement joins TRBV18 to TRBJ2-3; 9 bases fit TRBD2. Losses at the gene ends were 2 bases for V and 5 bases for J; bases not matched to a gene: 8. CDR3 length equals 16 residues. Germline CDR1 and CDR2: KGHSH and LQKENI. The CDR3 bases are TGTGCCAGCTCACCATCGGCGGGAGGGCCGGGAGATACGCAGTATTTT. Translation gives CASSPSAGGPGDTQYF.

CDR3: CASSYSRQDSYEQYF. DNA for the CDR3: TGTGCCAGCAGTTACTCAAGGCAGGACTCCTACGAGCAGTACTTC. V usage is TRBV6-5 and J usage is TRBJ2-7; the D is unclear. This CDR3 contains 15 residues. Germline V gene lookup returns CDR1 MNHEY and CDR2 SVGAGI. V shed 0 bases and J shed 0 bases, with 9 bases lying between them.